This T cell receptor (beta chain) was captured in a study of regulatory T cells in long-lasting Graves disease. Overall study results and limits: Patients with persistent disease showed a bias toward TRBV28, TRBJ1-2 and TRBJ2-5.

This clonotype was seen only a few times. Its antigen is still unknown. There are 15 residues in the CDR3. V gave up 1 base and J gave up 6 bases, with 12 bases separating them. Germline V gene sequence: CDR1 SGHDN, CDR2 FVKESK. Arm-PCR of CDR3 regions with iRepertoire HTBI primers generated TCR beta libraries. TCRdb re-analysed the multiplex PCR reads in MiXCR, keeping a single row per CDR3 protein. The sample records 350,000 to 500,000 distinct CDR3 sequences, about 15% being singletons. Time point of the sample: newly diagnosed GD, antithyroid drugs for less than 3 months. TCR sequences were obtained from RNA taken from PBMCs. These data were also filed under a second study, of T cells in Graves' hyperthyroidism and ophthalmopathy. That publication notes: In the blood, most expanded thyroid clonotypes above 0.001 appeared as well.

The specimen was peripheral blood mononuclear cells (PBMCs), collected at new diagnosis, from a patient treated with antithyroid drugs. The J gene is TRBJ1-4, the V gene TRBV14; D is unresolved. The sequence was collected from a woman between 50 and 59 years old with Graves disease. CDR3 amino acids: CASSQVVGWDEKLFF. The CDR3 region has the DNA TGTGCCAGCAGCCAAGTGGTTGGTTGGGATGAAAAACTGTTTTTT.